Listed below are T cell receptor beta chains from one sample, sequenced in a study of shared clonotypes between healthy human individuals. Profiling relied on immunoSEQ multiplex PCR, and the TCRdb table lists in-frame clones only, not all of them. The repertoire holds about 1.1 million clones, with about 80% as singletons. What was sequenced was memory CD4+ T cells from PBMCs. The source is a man in his late teens or twenties in good health. Some clones in this sample may be carry-over from other donors' samples. Each CDR3 is given with its conserved first and last residue. The D gene is left open where the match is weak. Expanded clones get a size class; other rows say once, few or many, or leave the size out.

CDR3 protein	CDR3 DNA	D gene	V gene	J gene	clone size
CASSLEAGPGEQYF	TGTGCCAGCAGCTTGGAAGCGGGACCTGGCGAGCAGTACTTC	TRBD2	TRBV11-1	TRBJ2-7	-
CSVRRVLSYNEQFF	TGCAGCGTGCGCCGGGTCCTCTCCTACAATGAGCAGTTCTTC	-	TRBV29-1	TRBJ2-1	-
CASNPGTSGHQETQYF	TGTGCCAGCAACCCCGGGACTAGCGGACACCAAGAGACCCAGTACTTC	-	TRBV21-1	TRBJ2-5	-
CASSKTADNYGYTF	TGTGCCAGCAGTAAGACTGCTGATAACTATGGCTACACCTTC	-	TRBV6-1	TRBJ1-2	-
CASTLAGAQDTQYF	TGTGCCAGCACCCTAGCGGGAGCTCAAGATACGCAGTATTTT	TRBD2	TRBV11-2	TRBJ2-3	-
CASSATSGRADTQYF	TGTGCCAGCAGCGCTACTAGCGGGAGGGCAGATACGCAGTATTTT	TRBD2	TRBV9	TRBJ2-3	-
CASSELPLNSPLHF	TGTGCCAGCAGTGAATTGCCCCTGAATTCACCCCTCCACTTT	-	TRBV2	TRBJ1-6	-
CKDAGYTF	TGCAAGGACGCCGGCTACACCTTC	-	TRBV20-1	TRBJ1-2	-
CASSYSYGSYEQYF	TGTGCCAGCAGTTACTCGTACGGCTCCTACGAGCAGTACTTC	-	TRBV6-5	TRBJ2-7	-
CASSQGDLGWGYTF	TGTGCCAGCAGTCAAGGGGACCTAGGGTGGGGCTACACCTTC	-	TRBV7-9	TRBJ1-2	few
CASTDSISYEQYF	TGTGCCAGCACCGACAGCATCTCCTACGAGCAGTACTTC	-	TRBV28	TRBJ2-7	-
CASSEVGRNYGYTF	TGTGCCAGCAGTGAGGTGGGGCGCAACTATGGCTACACCTTC	-	TRBV2	TRBJ1-2	-
CASSGGREVSGRGYNEQFF	TGTGCCAGCAGCGGAGGAAGAGAGGTTAGCGGGAGGGGGTACAATGAGCAGTTCTTC	TRBD2	TRBV11-2	TRBJ2-1	-
CASSFRGDYGYTF	TGTGCCAGCAGCTTTAGGGGCGACTATGGCTACACCTTC	-	TRBV7-9	TRBJ1-2	-
CASSYKLDESYEQYF	TGTGCCAGCAGTTACAAGTTGGATGAGTCCTACGAGCAGTACTTC	-	TRBV6-5	TRBJ2-7	-
CATVRGQSQSYEQYF	TGTGCCACCGTGCGAGGTCAGAGTCAATCGTACGAGCAGTACTTC	-	TRBV6-5	TRBJ2-7	-